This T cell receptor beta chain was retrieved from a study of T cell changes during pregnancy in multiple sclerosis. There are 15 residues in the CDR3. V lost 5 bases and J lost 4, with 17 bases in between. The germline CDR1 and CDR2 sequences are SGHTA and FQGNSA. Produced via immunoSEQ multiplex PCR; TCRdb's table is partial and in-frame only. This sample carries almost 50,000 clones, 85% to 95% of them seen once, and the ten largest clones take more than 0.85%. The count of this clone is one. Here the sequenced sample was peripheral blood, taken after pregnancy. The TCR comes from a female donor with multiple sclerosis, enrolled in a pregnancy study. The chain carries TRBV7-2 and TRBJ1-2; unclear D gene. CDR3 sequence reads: CASSPRASPGYGYTF. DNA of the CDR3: TGTGCCAGCAGCCCCCGAGCATCGCCAGGCTATGGCTACACCTTC.